What follows describes a single T cell receptor beta chain. Participant ages covered 18 to 89 years across about 22 US areas. Each recovered donor of Cohort 3 presented with two negative PCRs, clearance, or symptom resolution. Trimming shortened V by 3 bases and J by 6 bases, and 12 bases separated the two germline ends. From germline, CDR1 is ENHRY and CDR2 SYGVKD. The CDR3 consists of 14 residues. TCRdb's copy holds only in-frame clones and misses some; the assay was immunoSEQ multiplex PCR. The sample carries fewer than 450,000 clones, around 91% recorded once. The data are from a study of blood T cell repertoires in COVID-19.

The chain combines TRBV10-3 with TRBJ2-1, with D maybe TRBD2 (5 bases). What was sequenced was PBMCs or T cells enriched from blood (not recorded which). The source is a man aged 18 to 30 who had recovered from COVID-19. CDR3 nucleotides: TGTGCCATCAGTGAACCGGGATTCAGCAATGAGCAGTTCTTC. Translating gives CAISEPGFSNEQFF.